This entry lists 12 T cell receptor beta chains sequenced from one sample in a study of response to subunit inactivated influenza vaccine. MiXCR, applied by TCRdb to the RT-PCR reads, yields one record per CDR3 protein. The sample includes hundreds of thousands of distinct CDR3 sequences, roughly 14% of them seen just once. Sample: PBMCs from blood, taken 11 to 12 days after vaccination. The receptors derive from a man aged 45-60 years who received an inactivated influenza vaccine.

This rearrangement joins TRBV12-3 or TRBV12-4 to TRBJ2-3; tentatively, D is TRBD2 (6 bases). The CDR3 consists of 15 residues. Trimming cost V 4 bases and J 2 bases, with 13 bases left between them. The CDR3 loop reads CASSSLRDFTDTQYF. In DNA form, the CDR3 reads TGTGCCAGCAGTTCCCTCCGGGACTTCACAGATACGCAGTATTTT.

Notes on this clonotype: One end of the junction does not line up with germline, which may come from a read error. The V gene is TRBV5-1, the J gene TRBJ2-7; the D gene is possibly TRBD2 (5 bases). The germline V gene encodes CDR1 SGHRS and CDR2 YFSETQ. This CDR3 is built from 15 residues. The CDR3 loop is CASTLEVGKSYEQYF. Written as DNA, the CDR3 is TGCGCCAGCACCTTGGAGGTGGGGAAGTCCTACGAGCAGTACTTC.

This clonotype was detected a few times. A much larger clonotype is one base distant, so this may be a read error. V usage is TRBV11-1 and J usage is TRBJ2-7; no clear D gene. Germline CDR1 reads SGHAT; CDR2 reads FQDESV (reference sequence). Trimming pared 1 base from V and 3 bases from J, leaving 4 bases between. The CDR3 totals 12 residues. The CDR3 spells CASSLDDYEQYF. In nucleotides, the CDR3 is TGTGCCAGCAGCTTAGACGACTACGAGCAGTACTTC.

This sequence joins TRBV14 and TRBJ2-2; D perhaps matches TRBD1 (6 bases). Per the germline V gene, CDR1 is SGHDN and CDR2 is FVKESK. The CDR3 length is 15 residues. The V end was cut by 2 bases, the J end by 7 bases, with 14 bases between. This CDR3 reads CASSQRPGAGGELFF. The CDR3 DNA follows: TGTGCCAGCAGCCAAAGGCCAGGGGCAGGCGGGGAGCTGTTTTTT.

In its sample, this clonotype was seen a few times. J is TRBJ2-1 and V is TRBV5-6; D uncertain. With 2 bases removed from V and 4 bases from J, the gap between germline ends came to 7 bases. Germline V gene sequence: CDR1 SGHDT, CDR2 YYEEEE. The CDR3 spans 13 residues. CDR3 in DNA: TGTGCCAGCAGCTTCGTGAGGTACAATGAGCAGTTCTTC. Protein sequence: CASSFVRYNEQFF.

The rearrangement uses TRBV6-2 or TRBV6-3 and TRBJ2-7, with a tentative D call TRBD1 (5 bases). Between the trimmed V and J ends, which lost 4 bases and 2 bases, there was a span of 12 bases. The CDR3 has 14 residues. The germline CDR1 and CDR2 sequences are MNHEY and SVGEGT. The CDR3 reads CASSWSTETYEQYF. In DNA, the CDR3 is TGTGCCAGCAGTTGGTCGACAGAAACCTACGAGCAGTACTTC.

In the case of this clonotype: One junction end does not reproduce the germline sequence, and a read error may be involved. CDR3 coding DNA: TGTGTCAGCAGTTACTCGATACGGAGCTCGGACAGTAAGAATTCACCCCTCCACTTT. Its translation: CVSSYSIRSSDSKNSPLHF. This rearrangement joins TRBV6-5 to TRBJ1-6, with D perhaps matching TRBD1 (6 bases). CDR1 is MNHEY and CDR2 is SVGAGI in the germline V gene. The CDR3 runs to 19 residues.

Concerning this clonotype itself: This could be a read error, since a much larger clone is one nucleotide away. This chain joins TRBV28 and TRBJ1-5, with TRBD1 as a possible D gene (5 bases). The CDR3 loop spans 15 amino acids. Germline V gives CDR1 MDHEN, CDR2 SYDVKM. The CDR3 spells CVSSPPIGGHQPQHF. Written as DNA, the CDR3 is TGTGTCAGCAGTCCCCCGATTGGGGGACATCAGCCCCAGCATTTT.

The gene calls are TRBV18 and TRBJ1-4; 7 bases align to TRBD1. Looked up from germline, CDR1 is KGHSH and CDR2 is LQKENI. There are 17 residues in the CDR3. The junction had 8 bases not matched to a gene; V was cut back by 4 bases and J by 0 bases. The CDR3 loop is CASSLDRQGSTNEKLFF. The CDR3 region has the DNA TGTGCCAGCTCACTTGACCGACAGGGTTCAACTAATGAAAAACTGTTTTTT. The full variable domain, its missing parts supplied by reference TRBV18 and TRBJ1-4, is NAGVMQNPRHLVRRRGQEARLRCSPMKGHSHVYWYRQLPEEGLKFMVYLQKENIIDESGMPKERFSAEFPKEGPSILRIQQVVRGDSAAYFCASSLDRQGSTNEKLFFGSGTQLSVL.

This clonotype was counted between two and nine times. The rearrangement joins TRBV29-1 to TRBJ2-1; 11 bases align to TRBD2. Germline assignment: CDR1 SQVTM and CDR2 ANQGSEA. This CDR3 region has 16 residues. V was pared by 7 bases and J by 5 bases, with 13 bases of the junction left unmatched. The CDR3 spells CSATTLAGVGDNEQFF. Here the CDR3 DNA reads TGCAGCGCCACAACACTAGCGGGAGTTGGGGACAATGAGCAGTTCTTC.

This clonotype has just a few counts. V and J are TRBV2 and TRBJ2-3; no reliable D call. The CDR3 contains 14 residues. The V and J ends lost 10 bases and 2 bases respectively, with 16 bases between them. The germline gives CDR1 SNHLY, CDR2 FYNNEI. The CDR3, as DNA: TGTGCCACCCGGCTCGGCGGCAACACAGATACGCAGTATTTT. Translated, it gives CATRLGGNTDTQYF.

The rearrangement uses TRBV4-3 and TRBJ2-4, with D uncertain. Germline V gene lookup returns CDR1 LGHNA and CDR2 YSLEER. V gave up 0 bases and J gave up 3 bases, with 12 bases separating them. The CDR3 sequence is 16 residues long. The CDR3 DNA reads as TGCGCCAGCAGCCAAGATCCTACCTGGGGCAAAAACATTCAGTACTTC. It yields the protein CASSQDPTWGKNIQYF.